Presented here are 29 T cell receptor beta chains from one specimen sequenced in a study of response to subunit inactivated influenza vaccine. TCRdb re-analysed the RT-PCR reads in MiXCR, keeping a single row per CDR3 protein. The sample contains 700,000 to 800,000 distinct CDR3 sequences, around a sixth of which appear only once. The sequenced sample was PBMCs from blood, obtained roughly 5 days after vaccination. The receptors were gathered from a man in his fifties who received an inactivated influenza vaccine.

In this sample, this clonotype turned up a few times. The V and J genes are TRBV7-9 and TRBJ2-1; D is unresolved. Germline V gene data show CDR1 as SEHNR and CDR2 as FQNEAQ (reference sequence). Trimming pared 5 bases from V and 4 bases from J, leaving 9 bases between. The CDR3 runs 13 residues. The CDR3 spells CASSPVNYNEQFF. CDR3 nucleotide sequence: TGTGCCAGCAGCCCCGTCAATTACAATGAGCAGTTCTTC.

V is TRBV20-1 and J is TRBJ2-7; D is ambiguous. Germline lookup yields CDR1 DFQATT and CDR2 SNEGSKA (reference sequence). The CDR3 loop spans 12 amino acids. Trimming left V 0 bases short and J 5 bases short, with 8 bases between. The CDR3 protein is CSAREADHEQYF. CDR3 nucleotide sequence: TGCAGTGCTAGAGAGGCGGACCACGAGCAGTACTTC.

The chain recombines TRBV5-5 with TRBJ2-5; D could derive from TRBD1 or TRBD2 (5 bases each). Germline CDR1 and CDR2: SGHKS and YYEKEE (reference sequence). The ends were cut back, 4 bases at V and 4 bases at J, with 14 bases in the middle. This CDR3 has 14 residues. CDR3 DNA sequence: TGTGCCAGCAGCCTGGGACCGGATTCAGAGACCCAGTACTTC. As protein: CASSLGPDSETQYF.

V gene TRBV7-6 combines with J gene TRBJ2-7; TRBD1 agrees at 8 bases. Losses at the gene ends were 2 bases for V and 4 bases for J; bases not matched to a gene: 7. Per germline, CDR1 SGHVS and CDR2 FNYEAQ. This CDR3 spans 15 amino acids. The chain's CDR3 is CASSLSTGQEYEQYF. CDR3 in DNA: TGTGCCAGCAGCTTAAGTACGGGACAGGAGTACGAGCAGTACTTC.

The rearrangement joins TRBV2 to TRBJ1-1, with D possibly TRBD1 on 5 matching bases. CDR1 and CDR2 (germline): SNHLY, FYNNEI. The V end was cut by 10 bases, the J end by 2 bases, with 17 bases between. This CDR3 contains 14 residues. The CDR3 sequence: CATQTPRGNTEAFF. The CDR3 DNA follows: TGTGCCACGCAGACCCCGAGGGGCAACACTGAAGCTTTCTTT. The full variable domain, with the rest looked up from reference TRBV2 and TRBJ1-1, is EPEVTQTPSHQVTQMGQEVILRCVPISNHLYFYWYRQILGQKVEFLVSFYNNEISEKSEIFDDQFSVERPDGSNFTLKIRSTKLEDSAMYFCATQTPRGNTEAFFGQGTRLTVV.

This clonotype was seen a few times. The CDR3 DNA reads TGCAGCGTGACACAGGGAGGGGAGACCCAGTACTTC. It codes for CSVTQGGETQYF. The chain uses TRBV29-1 and TRBJ2-5; maybe TRBD2 (7 bases). V lost 6 bases and J lost 5, with 13 bases in between. The CDR3 loop spans 12 amino acids. The germline V gene has CDR1 SQVTM and CDR2 ANQGSEA.

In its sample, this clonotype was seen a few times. The CDR3 protein is CASSYQPTGGGRALHF. The CDR3 DNA follows: TGTGCCAGCAGCTACCAGCCAACAGGTGGCGGGAGGGCCCTCCACTTT. The genes are TRBV7-2 and TRBJ1-6, with D possibly being TRBD1 (5 bases). Germline lookup yields CDR1 SGHTA and CDR2 FQGNSA. V was cut by 4 bases and J by 14 bases, with 24 bases left in between. The CDR3 length is 16 residues.

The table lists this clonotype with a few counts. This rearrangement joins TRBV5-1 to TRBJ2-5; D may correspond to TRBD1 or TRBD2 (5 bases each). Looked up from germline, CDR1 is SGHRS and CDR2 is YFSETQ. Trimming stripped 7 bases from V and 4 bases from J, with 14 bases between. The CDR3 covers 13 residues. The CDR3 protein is CASSTGAGETQYF. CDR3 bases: TGCGCCAGCTCAACCGGGGCAGGAGAGACCCAGTACTTC.

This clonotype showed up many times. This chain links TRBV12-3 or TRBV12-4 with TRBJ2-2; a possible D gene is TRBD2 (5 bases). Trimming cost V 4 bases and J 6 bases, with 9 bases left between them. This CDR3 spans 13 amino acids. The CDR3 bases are TGTGCCAGCAGTTCGGGGAGTCCCGGGGAGCTGTTTTTT. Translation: CASSSGSPGELFF.

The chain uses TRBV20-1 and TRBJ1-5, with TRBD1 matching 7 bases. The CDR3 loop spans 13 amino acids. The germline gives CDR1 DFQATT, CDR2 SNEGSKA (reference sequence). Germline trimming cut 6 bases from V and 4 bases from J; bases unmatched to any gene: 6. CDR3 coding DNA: TGCAGTGCGAGACAGGGCGTAAATCAGCCCCAGCATTTT. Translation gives CSARQGVNQPQHF.

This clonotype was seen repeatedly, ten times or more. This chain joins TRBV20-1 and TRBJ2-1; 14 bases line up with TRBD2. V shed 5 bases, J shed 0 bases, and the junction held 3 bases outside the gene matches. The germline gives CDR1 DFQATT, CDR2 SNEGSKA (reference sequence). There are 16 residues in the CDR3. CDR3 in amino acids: CSAEGTSGSSYNEQFF. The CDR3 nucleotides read TGCAGTGCTGAGGGGACTAGCGGGAGCTCCTACAATGAGCAGTTCTTC.

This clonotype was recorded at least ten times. CDR3 loop: CASSLNPVGGYTF. The CDR3 bases are TGTGCCAGCAGTTTAAATCCTGTGGGGGGCTACACCTTC. This sequence joins TRBV28 and TRBJ1-2; D not resolved. Trimming left V 2 bases short and J 8 bases short, with 12 bases between. Per the germline V gene, CDR1 is MDHEN and CDR2 is SYDVKM. The CDR3 totals 13 residues.

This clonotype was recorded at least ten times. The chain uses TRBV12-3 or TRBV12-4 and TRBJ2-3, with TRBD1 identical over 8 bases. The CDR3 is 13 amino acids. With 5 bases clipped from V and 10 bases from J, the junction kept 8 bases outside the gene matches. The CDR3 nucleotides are TGTGCCAGCAGTCCGACAGGGGCTAGTGCGCAGTATTTT. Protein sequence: CASSPTGASAQYF.

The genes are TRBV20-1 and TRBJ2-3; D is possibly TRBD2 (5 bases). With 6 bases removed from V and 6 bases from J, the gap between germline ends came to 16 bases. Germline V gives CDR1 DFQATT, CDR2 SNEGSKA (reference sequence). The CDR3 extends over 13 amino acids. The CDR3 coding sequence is TGCAGTGCCCGAGCCAACTGGAGGGATACGCAGTATTTT. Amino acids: CSARANWRDTQYF.

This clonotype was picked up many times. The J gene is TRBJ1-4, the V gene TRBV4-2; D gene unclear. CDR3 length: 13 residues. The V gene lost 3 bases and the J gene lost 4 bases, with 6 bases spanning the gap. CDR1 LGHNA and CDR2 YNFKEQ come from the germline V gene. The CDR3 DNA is TGTGCCAGCAGCCACCAGATTAATGAAAAACTGTTTTTT. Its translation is CASSHQINEKLFF.

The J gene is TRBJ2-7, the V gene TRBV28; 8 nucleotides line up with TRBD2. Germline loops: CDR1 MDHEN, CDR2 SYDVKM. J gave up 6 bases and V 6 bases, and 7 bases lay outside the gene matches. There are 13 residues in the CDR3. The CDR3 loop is CASRTAGAGEQYF. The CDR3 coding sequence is TGTGCCAGCAGGACAGCGGGAGCGGGCGAGCAGTACTTC.

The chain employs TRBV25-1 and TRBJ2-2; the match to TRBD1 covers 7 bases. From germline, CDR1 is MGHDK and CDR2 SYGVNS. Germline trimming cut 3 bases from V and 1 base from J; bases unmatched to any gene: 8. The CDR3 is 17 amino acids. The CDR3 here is CASSELGQVGNTGELFF. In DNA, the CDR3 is TGTGCCAGCAGTGAGCTTGGACAGGTCGGGAACACCGGGGAGCTGTTTTTT.

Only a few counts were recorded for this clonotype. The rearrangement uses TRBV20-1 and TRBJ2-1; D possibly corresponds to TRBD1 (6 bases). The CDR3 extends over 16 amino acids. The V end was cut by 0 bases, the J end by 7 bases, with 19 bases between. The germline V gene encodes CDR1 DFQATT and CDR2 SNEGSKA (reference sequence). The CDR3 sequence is CSARDRVTGSLNEQFF. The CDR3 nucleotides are TGCAGTGCTAGAGATCGGGTAACAGGGAGTCTGAATGAGCAGTTCTTC.

CDR3 loop: CASSPRTGEGGYTF. The CDR3 DNA is TGTGCCAGCAGCCCCAGGACAGGGGAGGGTGGCTACACCTTC. The chain recombines TRBV7-2 with TRBJ1-2, with TRBD1 identical over 9 bases. The germline gives CDR1 SGHTA, CDR2 FQGNSA. This CDR3 region has 14 residues. Trimming at V came to 5 bases and at J to 7 bases, leaving 8 bases not matched to a gene.

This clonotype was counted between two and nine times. CDR3 bases: TGTGCCAGCAGTCAGGGACCGAACTACAATGAGCAGTTCTTC. It specifies CASSQGPNYNEQFF. This chain joins TRBV25-1 and TRBJ2-1; either TRBD1 or TRBD2 may supply D (5 bases each). Trimming pared 5 bases from V and 3 bases from J, leaving 11 bases between. Germline CDR1 and CDR2: MGHDK and SYGVNS. The CDR3 sequence is 14 residues long.

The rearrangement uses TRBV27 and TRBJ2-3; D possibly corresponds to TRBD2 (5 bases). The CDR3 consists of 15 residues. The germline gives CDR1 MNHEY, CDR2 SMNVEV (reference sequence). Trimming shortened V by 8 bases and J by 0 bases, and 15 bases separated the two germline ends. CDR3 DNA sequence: TGTGCCAGCGGCTTTTCGGGCGGGAGCACAGATACGCAGTATTTT. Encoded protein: CASGFSGGSTDTQYF.

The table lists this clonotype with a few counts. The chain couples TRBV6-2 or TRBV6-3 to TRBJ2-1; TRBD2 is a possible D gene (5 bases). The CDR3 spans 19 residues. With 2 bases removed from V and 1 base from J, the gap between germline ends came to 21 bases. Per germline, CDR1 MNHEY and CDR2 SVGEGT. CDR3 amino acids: CASSYTPEHSGISYNEQFF. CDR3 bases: TGTGCCAGCAGTTACACCCCGGAGCATTCGGGGATTTCCTACAATGAGCAGTTCTTC.

CDR3: CAIGDLYEQYF. CDR3 DNA sequence: TGTGCCATCGGAGATTTATACGAGCAGTACTTC. The gene calls are TRBV10-3 and TRBJ2-7, with no clear D. Trimming removed 8 bases from V and 4 bases from J, with 9 bases in between. The germline gives CDR1 ENHRY, CDR2 SYGVKD. The CDR3 runs 11 residues.

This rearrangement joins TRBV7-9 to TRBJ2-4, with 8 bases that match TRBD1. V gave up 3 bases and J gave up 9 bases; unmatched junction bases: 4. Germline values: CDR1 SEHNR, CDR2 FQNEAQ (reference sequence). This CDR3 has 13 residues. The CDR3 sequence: CASSFQGASIQYF. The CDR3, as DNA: TGTGCCAGCAGCTTCCAGGGGGCGTCCATTCAGTACTTC.

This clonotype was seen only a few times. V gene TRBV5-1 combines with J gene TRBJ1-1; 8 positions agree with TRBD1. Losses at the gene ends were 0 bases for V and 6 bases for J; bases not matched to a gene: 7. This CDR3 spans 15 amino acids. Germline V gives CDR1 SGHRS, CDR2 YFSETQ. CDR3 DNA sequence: TGCGCCAGCAGCTTGGTAGGACAGGGTATGGCTGAAGCTTTCTTT. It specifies CASSLVGQGMAEAFF.

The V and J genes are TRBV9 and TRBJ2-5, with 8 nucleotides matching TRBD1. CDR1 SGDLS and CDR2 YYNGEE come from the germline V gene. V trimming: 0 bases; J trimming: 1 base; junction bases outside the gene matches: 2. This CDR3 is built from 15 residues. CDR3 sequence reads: CASSVGQGPQETQYF. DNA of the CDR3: TGTGCCAGCAGCGTAGGACAGGGGCCCCAAGAGACCCAGTACTTC.

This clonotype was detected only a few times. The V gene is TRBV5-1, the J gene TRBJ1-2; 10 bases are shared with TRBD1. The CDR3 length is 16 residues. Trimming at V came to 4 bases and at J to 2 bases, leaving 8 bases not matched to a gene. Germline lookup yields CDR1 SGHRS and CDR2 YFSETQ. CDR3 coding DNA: TGCGCCAGCAGCACCGGGACAGGGGACAACAACTATGGCTACACCTTC. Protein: CASSTGTGDNNYGYTF.

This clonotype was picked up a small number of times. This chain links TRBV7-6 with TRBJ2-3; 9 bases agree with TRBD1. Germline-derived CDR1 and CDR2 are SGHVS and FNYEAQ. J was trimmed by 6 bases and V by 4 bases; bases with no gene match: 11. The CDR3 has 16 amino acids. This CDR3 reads CASSSYGTGYSDTQYF. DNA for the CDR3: TGTGCCAGCAGCTCGTACGGGACAGGGTATTCGGATACGCAGTATTTT.

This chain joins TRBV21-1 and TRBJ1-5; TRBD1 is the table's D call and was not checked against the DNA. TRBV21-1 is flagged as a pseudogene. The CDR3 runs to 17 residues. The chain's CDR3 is CASSPPRGYESNQPQHF. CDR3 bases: TGTGCCAGCAGCCCCCCGAGGGGGTATGAGAGCAATCAGCCCCAGCATTTT.